The present entry profiles one TCR beta chain with its context. This specimen belongs to a study of blood T cell repertoires in COVID-19. Overall study context: Researchers got acute and convalescent COVID-19 samples from the United States, Italy and Spain. The analysed material was cDNA or gDNA that came from T cells, B-cell-depleted T cells, or PBMCs.

Authors' analysis steps: Amplification from reference gene primers served as the basis for estimated nucleated cell counts. Libraries were prepared by immunoSEQ multiplex PCR; TCRdb keeps only in-frame clonotypes and omits some of them. The V and J calls and the clone size are those of that table, but D and trimming were determined from the DNA. The sample includes under 300,000 clones, about four fifths of them seen just once. Per the germline V gene, CDR1 is SNHLY and CDR2 is FYNNEI. This CDR3 has 13 amino acids. V lost 5 bases, J lost 11 bases, and 9 bases stayed unmatched. Sequencing input: peripheral blood. V usage is TRBV2 and J usage is TRBJ1-1, with 9 bases that match TRBD1. The TCR sequence derives from a man at least 80 years old with acute or convalescent COVID-19. CDR3 sequence: CASSPAPGQGAFF. The CDR3 nucleotides are TGTGCCAGCAGTCCTGCGCCGGGACAGGGCGCTTTCTTT.